These 9 T cell receptor beta chains were all obtained from the same sample, sequenced in a study of graft-versus-host responses after intestinal transplantation. Assay used: immunoSEQ multiplex PCR; TCRdb lists only in-frame clones, some missing. This sample yields 90,000 to 120,000 clones, of which roughly 87% are seen a single time; less than 0.85% belongs to the top ten. No antigen is known for these receptors. The sample in question was unstimulated CD4+ T cells sorted from spleen or lymph node cells, obtained before transplant. Every receptor here comes from a human donor who was the organ donor for an intestinal transplant.

This clone was detected a few times. V is TRBV6-5 and J is TRBJ2-1, with 7 bases identical to TRBD2. Germline CDR1 MNHEY, CDR2 SVGAGI. The junction had 9 bases not matched to a gene; V was cut back by 8 bases and J by 8 bases. The CDR3 sequence is 13 residues long. CDR3 sequence reads: CASSGRARDEQFF. In nucleotides, the CDR3 is TGTGCCAGCTCAGGGAGGGCGCGGGATGAGCAGTTCTTC.

The chain employs TRBV2 and TRBJ2-5; D remains ambiguous. V lost 4 bases and J lost 5, with 14 bases in between. Germline-derived CDR1 and CDR2 are SNHLY and FYNNEI. The CDR3 extends over 14 amino acids. CDR3 region: CASSAGLPWETQYF. CDR3 coding DNA: TGTGCCAGCAGTGCTGGCCTCCCTTGGGAGACCCAGTACTTC.

V usage is TRBV15 and J usage is TRBJ1-2; 10 bases fit TRBD1. CDR3 length: 14 amino acids. V lost 5 bases, J lost 5 bases, and 5 bases stayed unmatched. Looked up from germline, CDR1 is LNHNV and CDR2 is YYDKDF (reference sequence). The CDR3 spells CATSWGQGMYGYTF. The DNA of the CDR3 is TGTGCCACCAGCTGGGGACAGGGGATGTATGGCTACACCTTC.

The chain is built from TRBV7-8 and TRBJ2-7; no definite D call. The CDR3 sequence is 14 residues long. With 2 bases removed from V and 3 bases from J, the gap between germline ends came to 11 bases. Germline loops: CDR1 SGHVS, CDR2 FQNEAQ. The CDR3 DNA is TGTGCCAGCAGCTTATCCCCAGGTCTCTACGAGCAGTACTTC. This encodes CASSLSPGLYEQYF. Filled out from reference TRBV7-8 and TRBJ2-7, the complete variable domain reads GAGVSQSPRYKVAKRGQDVALRCDPISGHVSLFWYQQALGQGPEFLTYFQNEAQLDKSGLPSDRFFAERPEGSVSTLKIQRTQQEDSAVYLCASSLSPGLYEQYFGPGTRLTVT.

The chain couples TRBV19 to TRBJ2-6; TRBD2 aligns across 13 bases. CDR1 is LNHDA and CDR2 is SQIVND in the germline V gene (reference sequence). The V and J ends lost 9 bases and 0 bases, in that order; junction bases with no gene match: 11. This CDR3 is 19 amino acids long. CDR3 loop: CARVPGTSGVNSGANVLTF. CDR3 nucleotide sequence: TGTGCCAGGGTTCCCGGGACTAGCGGGGTAAACTCTGGGGCCAACGTCCTGACTTTC.

The J gene is TRBJ2-6, the V gene TRBV6-1; tentative D call: TRBD2 (6 bases). Germline assignment: CDR1 MNHNS and CDR2 SASEGT. With 0 bases removed from V and 0 bases from J, the gap between germline ends came to 18 bases. CDR3 length equals 20 residues. CDR3 loop: CASSEAPSGGYSSGANVLTF. As DNA, the CDR3 is TGTGCCAGCAGTGAAGCCCCCTCCGGGGGATATTCCTCTGGGGCCAACGTCCTGACTTTC.

The chain combines TRBV11-2 with TRBJ2-7; 8 positions agree with TRBD2. J lost 4 bases, V lost 3 bases, and 8 bases had no gene match. Germline V gene data show CDR1 as SGHAT and CDR2 as FQNNGV. This CDR3 has 15 amino acids. In DNA form, the CDR3 reads TGTGCCAGCAGCTTTTTCGCGGGGGGCGCTTACGAGCAGTACTTC. Translated: CASSFFAGGAYEQYF.

The V call is TRBV11-3, the J call TRBJ1-1; D may be TRBD1 (5 bases). The CDR3 contains 14 residues. The germline gives CDR1 SGHNT, CDR2 YENEEA. Trimming left V 0 bases short and J 1 base short, with 6 bases between. The CDR3, as DNA: TGTGCCAGCAGCTTAGAGAGGGGGAACACTGAAGCTTTCTTT. As protein: CASSLERGNTEAFF.

J is TRBJ2-7 and V is TRBV5-1; D is perhaps TRBD2 (5 bases). The V gene's germline CDR1 is SGHRS and CDR2 YFSETQ. Trimming pared 0 bases from V and 5 bases from J, leaving 15 bases between. The CDR3 is 15 residues long. CDR3 bases: TGCGCCAGCAGCTTGGCCGCGGGTTCCGAGAACGAGCAGTACTTC. The encoded protein is CASSLAAGSENEQYF.